This T cell receptor (beta chain) was recovered during a study of T-cell memory formation after mild COVID-19. Study observations and caveats: Whereas later expanders leaned CD4+, clones contracting day 15 to 85 showed a balanced CD4/CD8 makeup.

The CDR3 is made up of 13 amino acids. CDR1 MNHEY and CDR2 SVGEGT come from the germline V gene. Trimming pared 7 bases from V and 5 bases from J, leaving 13 bases between. Sample barcodes and UMIs were carried by the TCR alpha and TCR beta cDNA libraries that 5'RACE generated with constant-segment primers. TCRdb re-analysed the 5' RACE reads in MiXCR, keeping a single row per CDR3 protein. Here the sample spans 200,000 to 250,000 distinct CDR3 sequences, 9% to 10% being singletons. This clonotype was recorded at least ten times. Its antigen is still unknown. V usage is TRBV6-2 or TRBV6-3 and J usage is TRBJ2-3; the D gene is possibly TRBD1 (6 bases). The sequence derives from a man between 18 and 29 years old who had mild COVID-19 (a few samples of this study predate the infection). Cell type and time point are not known. Sample: PBMCs or a T cell subset sorted from them (not recorded which). The CDR3 is CASKQGNQDTQYF. Here the CDR3 DNA reads TGTGCCAGCAAACAGGGAAACCAAGATACGCAGTATTTT.